These 12 T cell receptor beta chains were sequenced from one sample in a study of spatial heterogeneity in lung cancer. Notes on the study in general: For expanded intratumoral alpha and beta TCRs, counts tracked tumor mutation counts.

Time point: sample taken at primary tumor resection. MiXCR was run by TCRdb on the 5' RACE reads, yielding one entry per CDR3 protein. The table records 15,000 to 20,000 distinct CDR3 sequences, approximately 5.8% of them present only once. No antigen is known for these receptors. Sequences were derived from lung tumor tissue, sampled at surgery. Receptor source: a female donor with early-stage non-small cell lung cancer.

The sample holds many counts of this clonotype. Found in a library prepared for alpha chains, this beta chain is an off-target read, and its abundance has little meaning. CDR3 bases: TGTGCCAGCAGCTTAGTTGGTACTGGCACAGATACGCAGTATTTT. Its translation is CASSLVGTGTDTQYF. V usage is TRBV7-9 and J usage is TRBJ2-3, with no clear D. The CDR3 spans 15 residues. V was pared by 1 base and J by 1 base, with 9 bases between. Per the germline V gene, CDR1 is SEHNR and CDR2 is FQNEAQ (reference sequence).

Regarding this clonotype: This beta chain came through as a stray read in a library set up for alpha chains, and its size says little. The chain links TRBV12-3 or TRBV12-4 to TRBJ1-3; no firm D call. CDR3 length equals 15 residues. The V gene lost 2 bases and the J gene lost 3 bases, with 11 bases spanning the gap. CDR3 DNA: TGTGCCAGCAGTTTACTACGGGCGAGTGGAAACACCATATATTTT. It translates to CASSLLRASGNTIYF.

In this sample, this clonotype turned up many times. This beta chain is an unintended read in a library built for alpha chains; its size means little. V and J are TRBV7-9 and TRBJ2-3; TRBD2 aligns across 7 bases. Germline V CDR1 and CDR2: SEHNR, FQNEAQ (reference sequence). CDR3 size: 16 residues. The V segment lost 5 bases and the J segment 6 bases; nucleotides outside the gene matches: 14. This CDR3 reads CASSPRLADPQDTQYF. The CDR3 DNA is TGTGCCAGCAGCCCCCGGCTAGCGGACCCGCAGGATACGCAGTATTTT.

In its sample, this clonotype was seen a few times. This beta chain is an unintended read in a library built for alpha chains; its size means little. This chain uses TRBV3-1 with TRBJ1-5; D gene uncertain. This CDR3 is built from 14 residues. Trimming removed 3 bases from V and 5 bases from J, with 11 bases in between. Germline V gene data show CDR1 as LGHDT and CDR2 as YNNKEL (reference sequence). The CDR3 region is CASSQRGFDQPQHF. CDR3 coding DNA: TGTGCCAGCAGCCAGCGTGGGTTTGATCAGCCCCAGCATTTT.

Comment on this clonotype: The library was prepared for alpha chains; this beta chain is a stray read, so its frequency means little. V gene TRBV6-5 combines with J gene TRBJ1-2; no definite D call. The germline V and J ends were trimmed by 6 bases and 3 bases, with 8 bases remaining between them. This CDR3 region has 12 residues. CDR1 MNHEY and CDR2 SVGAGI come from the germline V gene. The CDR3 DNA reads TGTGCCAGCAGAGGTGACTACTATGGCTACACCTTC. This translates into CASRGDYYGYTF.

Within the sample, this clonotype is medium-sized. Within a library made for alpha chains, this beta chain is off target, and its count is uninformative. J is TRBJ2-3 and V is TRBV28, with D possibly being TRBD2 (6 bases). The ends were cut back, 5 bases at V and 0 bases at J, with 9 bases in the middle. This CDR3 region has 14 residues. Germline V lookup: CDR1 MDHEN, CDR2 SYDVKM. CDR3 DNA: TGTGCCAGCAGTCCCGGGGGTAGCACAGATACGCAGTATTTT. This sequence encodes CASSPGGSTDTQYF.

This clonotype was counted at least ten times. This beta chain lies outside the target of a library built for alpha chains; its clone size means little. The chain recombines TRBV10-3 with TRBJ1-2, with D maybe TRBD1 (5 bases). The CDR3 totals 15 residues. Trimming took 3 bases from V and 3 from J, leaving 14 bases between them. Germline V gene sequence: CDR1 ENHRY, CDR2 SYGVKD. CDR3 amino acids: CAISDSRGVYYGYTF. DNA for the CDR3: TGTGCCATCAGTGACTCGAGGGGAGTTTACTATGGCTACACCTTC.

In its sample, this clonotype was seen many times. Because the library targeted alpha chains, this beta chain is an off-target read whose size means little. This chain connects TRBV15 to TRBJ2-1, with 16 bases matching TRBD2. The CDR3 sequence is 18 residues long. Germline CDR1 reads LNHNV; CDR2 reads YYDKDF (reference sequence). V lost 4 bases and J lost 0; bases outside the gene matches: 3. The CDR3 loop reads CATSTGLAGGSSYNEQFF. For the CDR3, the DNA is TGTGCCACCAGCACGGGACTAGCGGGAGGGAGCTCCTACAATGAGCAGTTCTTC.

This clonotype has ten or more counts. The library was prepared for alpha chains; this beta chain is a stray read, so its frequency means little. V and J are TRBV3-1 and TRBJ2-7; 11 bases agree with TRBD2. Looked up from germline, CDR1 is LGHDT and CDR2 is YNNKEL (reference sequence). The CDR3 has 14 residues. Trimming removed 4 bases from V and 7 bases from J; junction bases left unmatched: 6. CDR3 protein: CASSPILAGDEQYF. In nucleotides, the CDR3 is TGTGCCAGCAGCCCGATACTAGCGGGAGATGAGCAGTACTTC.

This clonotype was detected many times. Because the library targeted alpha chains, this beta chain is an off-target read whose size means little. The genes are TRBV5-1 and TRBJ1-5, with 8 bases lining up with TRBD1. Trimming cost V 4 bases and J 6 bases; bases outside gene matches: 6. Germline V lookup: CDR1 SGHRS, CDR2 YFSETQ. The CDR3 consists of 14 residues. The CDR3 protein is CASSAAGGGQPQHF. The CDR3 DNA follows: TGCGCCAGCAGCGCAGCAGGGGGCGGTCAGCCCCAGCATTTT. Drawing the rest from reference TRBV5-1 and TRBJ1-5, the complete variable domain is KAGVTQTPRYLIKTRGQQVTLSCSPISGHRSVSWYQQTPGQGLQFLFEYFSETQRNKGNFPGRFSGRQFSNSRSEMNVSTLELGDSALYLCASSAAGGGQPQHFGDGTRLSIL.

By proportion, this clonotype is medium-sized. This beta chain turned up in a library designed for alpha chains; as an off-target read, its abundance says little. The chain is built from TRBV7-2 and TRBJ1-6; TRBD1 agrees at 8 bases. Per germline, CDR1 SGHTA and CDR2 FQGNSA. V lost 5 bases, J lost 6 bases, and 6 bases stayed unmatched. This CDR3 region has 15 residues. The CDR3 sequence: CASSQQQGVNSPLHF. The CDR3 DNA reads TGTGCCAGCAGCCAACAACAGGGGGTTAATTCACCCCTCCACTTT.

This clonotype was observed at least ten times. This beta chain slipped into a library made for alpha chains as a stray read, so its size is not meaningful. The chain has TRBV2 and TRBJ1-2, with D possibly matching TRBD1 (5 bases). Germline V gives CDR1 SNHLY, CDR2 FYNNEI. The CDR3 runs to 12 residues. Trimming stripped 2 bases from V and 4 bases from J, with 5 bases between. The CDR3 nucleotides are TGTGCCAGCAGTGAAAGGGGCTATGGCTACACCTTC. This gives the protein CASSERGYGYTF. The whole variable domain, filled in from reference TRBV2 and TRBJ1-2, reads EPEVTQTPSHQVTQMGQEVILRCVPISNHLYFYWYRQILGQKVEFLVSFYNNEISEKSEIFDDQFSVERPDGSNFTLKIRSTKLEDSAMYFCASSERGYGYTFGSGTRLTVV.